These 16 T cell receptor beta chains originate from one sample sequenced in a study of blood T cell repertoires in COVID-19. Here immunoSEQ multiplex PCR was the method, and the copy in TCRdb shows in-frame clones only, minus some. The table records some 230,000 clones, approximately 81% of them present only once. What was sequenced was peripheral blood. The source is a man aged 45 to 65 who had recovered from COVID-19.

This clone is a singleton in its sample. The chain carries TRBV7-6 and TRBJ2-5; the match to TRBD2 covers 10 bases. Germline-derived CDR1 and CDR2 are SGHVS and FNYEAQ. After removal of 5 bases from V and 2 bases from J, the junction contained 2 bases not matched to a gene. There are 14 residues in the CDR3. The CDR3 here is CASSGLAVQETQYF. The DNA of the CDR3 is TGTGCCAGCAGCGGACTAGCGGTACAAGAGACCCAGTACTTC.

The rearrangement joins TRBV7-2 to TRBJ2-3; no firm D call. V lost 5 bases and J 1 base, leaving 13 bases between the germline ends. The germline gives CDR1 SGHTA, CDR2 FQGNSA. This CDR3 has 15 residues. CDR3 sequence: CASSVNPGGTDTQYF. Written as DNA, the CDR3 is TGTGCCAGCAGCGTAAACCCGGGTGGCACAGATACGCAGTATTTT.

This chain links TRBV3-1 (or the pseudogene TRBV3-2) with TRBJ2-5, with TRBD2 identical over 11 bases. V was pared by 3 bases and J by 4 bases, with 4 bases of the junction left unmatched. This CDR3 contains 15 residues. Looked up from germline, CDR1 is LGHDT and CDR2 is YNNKEL (reference sequence). CDR3 coding DNA: TGTGCCAGCAGCCACCACACTAGCGGGAGAGAGACCCAGTACTTC. Translated, it gives CASSHHTSGRETQYF.

V gene TRBV7-2 combines with J gene TRBJ2-1; no reliable D call. CDR3 length equals 14 residues. Trimming stripped 4 bases from V and 0 bases from J, with 7 bases between. Germline values: CDR1 SGHTA, CDR2 FQGNSA. The CDR3 bases are TGTGCCAGCAGCTGGCTAGGCTCCTACAATGAGCAGTTCTTC. Protein: CASSWLGSYNEQFF.

This chain connects TRBV15 to TRBJ1-2; a possible D gene is TRBD1 (6 bases). CDR1 and CDR2 from the germline V gene are LNHNV and YYDKDF (reference sequence). V was trimmed by 0 bases and J by 0 bases, leaving 14 bases between them. This CDR3 comprises 17 residues. The CDR3 DNA is TGTGCCACCAGCAGAGATCGGACAGCCTCAGCTAACTATGGCTACACCTTC. Its translation is CATSRDRTASANYGYTF.

V gene TRBV5-6 combines with J gene TRBJ1-2; weak D call: TRBD1 (6 bases). This CDR3 has 16 amino acids. Trimming pared 4 bases from V and 4 bases from J, leaving 20 bases between. From germline, CDR1 is SGHDT and CDR2 YYEEEE. CDR3 sequence reads: CASSLKQGRATYGYTF. In DNA, the CDR3 is TGTGCCAGCAGCCTAAAACAGGGCCGGGCAACCTATGGCTACACCTTC.

The chain links TRBV11-2 to TRBJ2-3; D might be TRBD1 (6 bases). V lost 5 bases and J lost 3, with 18 bases in between. The CDR3 is made up of 16 amino acids. CDR1 and CDR2 (germline): SGHAT, FQNNGV. The CDR3 protein is CASSRVRTVSTDTQYF. The CDR3 DNA follows: TGTGCCAGCAGCCGTGTAAGGACAGTCTCGACAGATACGCAGTATTTT.

This sequence joins TRBV18 and TRBJ2-7; 12 bases map to TRBD2. Trimming removed 3 bases from V and 5 bases from J; junction bases left unmatched: 5. CDR1 and CDR2 (germline): KGHSH, LQKENI. The CDR3 has 15 residues. For the CDR3, the DNA is TGTGCCAGCTCACCTTCGACTAGCGGGAGCCACGAGCAGTACTTC. Translation gives CASSPSTSGSHEQYF.

The chain joins TRBV10-1 to TRBJ2-1, with 10 bases identical to TRBD1. Germline loops: CDR1 WNHNN, CDR2 SYGVQD (reference sequence). CDR3 length equals 13 residues. V lost 8 bases, J lost 3 bases, and 1 base stayed unmatched. This CDR3 is CASGTGVYNEQFF. Written as DNA, the CDR3 is TGCGCCAGCGGGACAGGGGTCTACAATGAGCAGTTCTTC.

This clone was recorded only once. V is TRBV6-6 and J is TRBJ1-3, with a tentative D call TRBD1 (6 bases). Germline loops: CDR1 MNHNY, CDR2 SVGAGI (reference sequence). V dropped 0 bases and J dropped 3 bases, with 12 bases sitting between them. The length of the CDR3 is 16 residues. CDR3 coding DNA: TGTGCCAGCAGTTACTCGTCAGGGGTCGGTGGAAACACCATATATTTT. This encodes CASSYSSGVGGNTIYF.

The rearrangement joins TRBV20-1 to TRBJ2-1; D unclear. This CDR3 region has 12 residues. Between the trimmed V and J ends, which lost 3 bases and 5 bases, there was a span of 8 bases. Germline values: CDR1 DFQATT, CDR2 SNEGSKA (reference sequence). The CDR3 reads CSASSVHNEQFF. CDR3 nucleotides: TGCAGTGCTAGTTCGGTCCACAATGAGCAGTTCTTC.

The gene calls are TRBV27 and TRBJ2-7; D might be TRBD1 (6 bases). Germline lookup yields CDR1 MNHEY and CDR2 SMNVEV (reference sequence). The CDR3 covers 15 residues. Trimming left V 2 bases short and J 2 bases short, with 13 bases between. CDR3 nucleotide sequence: TGTGCCAGCAGTTTAAGGGGTACAGGGACCTACGAGCAGTACTTC. It codes for CASSLRGTGTYEQYF.

Details on this clone: Other DNA variants within this sample encode the same CDR3. V and J are TRBV27 and TRBJ2-7; 10 positions agree with TRBD2. Per germline, CDR1 MNHEY and CDR2 SMNVEV (reference sequence). The CDR3 contains 14 residues. With 4 bases clipped from V and 0 bases from J, the junction kept 0 bases outside the gene matches. The CDR3, as DNA: TGTGCCAGCAGTTCTAGCGGGGGCTCCTACGAGCAGTACTTC. As protein: CASSSSGGSYEQYF.

The chain uses TRBV24-1 and TRBJ2-3, with 7 positions matching TRBD2. J lost 6 bases, V lost 4 bases, and 12 bases had no gene match. Germline V gene data show CDR1 as KGHDR and CDR2 as SFDVKD. The CDR3 is 16 residues long. CDR3 DNA: TGTGCCACCAGTGACGTCGCTAGCGGAAGCGTGGATACGCAGTATTTT. Translated, it gives CATSDVASGSVDTQYF.

The CDR3 sequence: CATSRDSARPSSYNEQFF. The DNA of the CDR3 is TGTGCCACCAGCAGAGATAGCGCTCGCCCTAGCTCCTACAATGAGCAGTTCTTC. The rearrangement joins TRBV15 to TRBJ2-1, with D tentatively TRBD2 (5 bases). CDR1 LNHNV and CDR2 YYDKDF come from the germline V gene (reference sequence). Trimming stripped 0 bases from V and 0 bases from J, with 15 bases between. The CDR3 extends over 18 amino acids.

The chain uses TRBV5-1 and TRBJ2-5; 11 nucleotides align to TRBD2. This CDR3 comprises 17 residues. J was trimmed by 3 bases and V by 0 bases; bases with no gene match: 7. Germline values: CDR1 SGHRS, CDR2 YFSETQ. CDR3: CASSLAPIAGGEETQYF. CDR3 DNA sequence: TGCGCCAGCAGCTTGGCTCCAATAGCGGGAGGGGAAGAGACCCAGTACTTC.